The 17 T cell receptor beta chains below all came from one sample that was sequenced in a study of spatial heterogeneity in lung cancer (dated by TCRdb to between 2018 and 2020). Per the publication, the time point label means: blood at routine non-recurrence follow-up after resection. For TCR sequencing, whole RNA was extracted from tumor and nontumor lung tissue, or from cryopreserved PBMC samples, and no cell sorting was done. Receptor libraries were prepared by 5' RACE. For sequencing, a NextSeq 500 was employed. The public reads were quality trimmed at Q25 with fastp and then assembled into clones with MiXCR by TCRdb, keeping productive beta chains. Each record represents a unique CDR3 protein, reported with the most common genes and DNA among its rows. The sample has some 120,000 distinct CDR3 sequences on record, 12% of them singletons. The ten most abundant clones make up 16% of the sample.

The material was PBMCs, obtained at follow-up. The receptors originated from a male donor with early-stage non-small cell lung cancer.

This clonotype was detected only a few times. J is TRBJ2-7 and V is TRBV4-1; D ambiguous. This CDR3 is 15 amino acids long. V lost 1 base and J 3 bases, leaving 13 bases between the germline ends. Per the germline V gene, CDR1 is MGHRA and CDR2 is YSYEKL. The DNA for the CDR3 is TGCGCCAGCAGCCAAGTGGGTCAGGTCGGCTACGAGCAGTACTTC. This gives the protein CASSQVGQVGYEQYF.

Many counts were recorded for this clonotype. V usage is TRBV5-1 and J usage is TRBJ1-6, with a possible D match to TRBD1 (6 bases). Trimming left V 0 bases short and J 9 bases short, with 16 bases between. Germline CDR1 is SGHRS and CDR2 is YFSETQ. CDR3 length: 16 residues. DNA for the CDR3: TGCGCCAGCAGCTTGGCCCATTCACAGGGTTCTTCACCCCTCCACTTT. Translated: CASSLAHSQGSSPLHF.

This clonotype has a count of ten or more. The V call is TRBV7-9, the J call TRBJ2-1; D remains unclear. V was trimmed by 1 base and J by 12 bases, leaving 10 bases between them. The CDR3 spans 12 residues. The germline V gene encodes CDR1 SEHNR and CDR2 FQNEAQ (reference sequence). The CDR3 reads CASSLDLWWQFF. CDR3 nucleotide sequence: TGTGCCAGCAGCTTAGATCTGTGGTGGCAGTTCTTC.

This clonotype has a handful of counts. V and J are TRBV4-2 and TRBJ2-3; 9 bases match TRBD2. J was trimmed by 6 bases and V by 0 bases; bases with no gene match: 10. CDR1 LGHNA and CDR2 YNFKEQ come from the germline V gene. The CDR3 runs 17 residues. The CDR3 nucleotides read TGTGCCAGCAGCCAAGACGGAGTAGCGGGGGCTCGGGATACGCAGTATTTT. It specifies CASSQDGVAGARDTQYF.

This sequence joins TRBV20-1 and TRBJ2-3; 7 bases match TRBD2. With V trimmed by 4 bases and J by 3 bases, 13 bases remained unmatched. This CDR3 is built from 16 residues. Germline lookup yields CDR1 DFQATT and CDR2 SNEGSKA (reference sequence). CDR3 DNA: TGCAGTGCTAAGAAGATTGCGGGGGTGGGTACAGATACGCAGTATTTT. Translated: CSAKKIAGVGTDTQYF.

This chain uses TRBV27 with TRBJ2-3; no clear D. The V end lost 3 bases, the J end lost 2 bases, and 12 bases lay between the germline ends. This CDR3 is 15 amino acids long. Germline CDR1 reads MNHEY; CDR2 reads SMNVEV (reference sequence). This chain's CDR3 is CASSFGNYLTDTQYF. The CDR3 DNA sequence: TGTGCCAGCAGTTTTGGAAACTACCTCACAGATACGCAGTATTTT.

This clonotype came up a few times. The chain employs TRBV7-8 and TRBJ2-3; 7 bases fit TRBD1. The CDR3 totals 19 residues. V was clipped by 4 bases and J by 0 bases; unmatched bases: 16. The germline CDR1 and CDR2 sequences are SGHVS and FQNEAQ. CDR3 sequence: CASSSYRDRSFHSTDTQYF. For the CDR3, the DNA is TGTGCCAGCAGCTCCTACCGGGACAGAAGCTTCCACAGCACAGATACGCAGTATTTT. The complete variable domain, with remaining parts taken from reference TRBV7-8 and TRBJ2-3, reads GAGVSQSPRYKVAKRGQDVALRCDPISGHVSLFWYQQALGQGPEFLTYFQNEAQLDKSGLPSDRFFAERPEGSVSTLKIQRTQQEDSAVYLCASSSYRDRSFHSTDTQYFGPGTRLTVL.

In this sample, this clonotype turned up many times. The chain recombines TRBV5-1 with TRBJ2-1; D gene unclear. Germline V gives CDR1 SGHRS, CDR2 YFSETQ. Deletions cut 2 bases from V and 7 bases from J, with 16 bases between. The CDR3 is 15 amino acids. The CDR3 bases are TGCGCCAGCAGCTTAAGTGACTCGGCGCTGAATGAGCAGTTCTTC. The encoded protein is CASSLSDSALNEQFF.

This clonotype was counted between two and nine times. V gene TRBV10-2 combines with J gene TRBJ2-7; D is ambiguous. V was shortened by 9 bases and J by 2 bases, with 8 bases between the two germline ends. The germline V gene encodes CDR1 WSHSY and CDR2 SAAADI. CDR3 length equals 11 residues. This CDR3 is CASQVTYEQYF. As DNA, the CDR3 is TGCGCCAGTCAGGTAACCTACGAGCAGTACTTC.

At least ten counts were recorded for this clonotype. The chain carries TRBV5-1 and TRBJ2-7; D unclear. V was shortened by 0 bases and J by 4 bases, with 8 bases between the two germline ends. Germline V lookup: CDR1 SGHRS, CDR2 YFSETQ. The CDR3 is 13 amino acids. This chain's CDR3 is CASSLAGTYEQYF. CDR3 DNA sequence: TGCGCCAGCAGCTTGGCAGGCACTTACGAGCAGTACTTC.

At least ten counts were recorded for this clonotype. CDR3 in amino acids: CSARSVGGETQYF. The CDR3 coding sequence is TGCAGTGCTAGAAGCGTAGGGGGGGAGACCCAGTACTTC. The chain is built from TRBV20-1 and TRBJ2-5; D possibly uses TRBD1 or TRBD2 (6 bases each). V was trimmed by 2 bases and J by 5 bases, leaving 12 bases between them. The CDR3 runs 13 residues. Germline CDR1 reads DFQATT; CDR2 reads SNEGSKA (reference sequence).

CDR3 DNA sequence: TGTGCCAGCAGCGAGCGGGGGGTCCAGTTCTTC. Amino acid sequence: CASSERGVQFF. V and J are TRBV12-3 or TRBV12-4 and TRBJ2-1, with TRBD2 matching over 9 bases. The CDR3 is made up of 11 amino acids. V was pared by 6 bases and J by 13 bases, with 4 bases of the junction left unmatched.

J is TRBJ2-2 and V is TRBV7-6; D call uncertain. The CDR3 runs to 12 residues. V dropped 5 bases and J dropped 5 bases, with 6 bases sitting between them. The germline gives CDR1 SGHVS, CDR2 FNYEAQ. CDR3 sequence (DNA): TGTGCCAGCAGCCCGAGGACCGGGGAGCTGTTTTTT. Translation: CASSPRTGELFF.

Many counts were recorded for this clonotype. The chain joins TRBV4-1 to TRBJ1-6; D is unclear. V dropped 5 bases and J dropped 10 bases, with 9 bases sitting between them. Per the germline V gene, CDR1 is MGHRA and CDR2 is YSYEKL. The CDR3 extends over 12 amino acids. The CDR3 is CASSSVGSPLHF. In nucleotides, the CDR3 is TGCGCCAGCAGCTCGGTGGGGTCACCCCTCCACTTT.

This chain uses TRBV7-8 with TRBJ2-4; D is tentatively TRBD1 or TRBD2 (5 bases each). Germline V gene data show CDR1 as SGHVS and CDR2 as FQNEAQ. The CDR3 totals 15 residues. V lost 4 bases, J lost 0 bases, and 10 bases lay in between. CDR3 residues: CASSSLGVAKNIQYF. The DNA for the CDR3 is TGTGCCAGCAGCTCTTTGGGGGTAGCCAAAAACATTCAGTACTTC.

There are many counts of this clonotype. The chain couples TRBV5-4 to TRBJ2-3; possible D gene TRBD1, 6 bases. Trimming stripped 4 bases from V and 4 bases from J, with 19 bases between. The CDR3 contains 16 residues. Germline CDR1 is SGHNT and CDR2 is YYREEE (reference sequence). The CDR3 DNA reads TGTGCCAGCAGCACTCTCTTAGCAGGGGACGCAGATACGCAGTATTTT. As protein: CASSTLLAGDADTQYF.

This clonotype has just a few counts. The chain links TRBV2 to TRBJ1-5, with D possibly matching TRBD1 (5 bases). Trimming cost V 4 bases and J 4 bases, with 11 bases left between them. This CDR3 has 14 amino acids. CDR1 is SNHLY, CDR2 FYNNEI, per germline. In DNA, the CDR3 is TGTGCCAGCAGTGTCGGCAGGGCAAATCAGCCCCAGCATTTT. Its translation: CASSVGRANQPQHF.